This passage covers 2 T cell receptor beta chains from one sample sequenced in a study of blood T cell repertoires in COVID-19. Clones were sequenced by immunoSEQ multiplex PCR, and TCRdb holds only the in-frame ones, with some missing. The table lists over 140,000 clones, 75% to 80% of them singletons. The sequenced sample consisted of PBMCs or T cells enriched from blood (not recorded which). All receptors come from a woman between 45 and 65 years old who had recovered from COVID-19.

The chain combines TRBV7-9 with TRBJ2-3, with 7 positions matching TRBD2. CDR3 length equals 16 residues. Germline V lookup: CDR1 SEHNR, CDR2 FQNEAQ (reference sequence). V shed 3 bases and J 2 bases; nucleotides not matched to a gene: 8. The DNA of the CDR3 is TGTGCCAGCAGCTTGTTCATGGGGGGGTACACAGATACGCAGTATTTT. Translating it yields CASSLFMGGYTDTQYF. Looking up the rest from reference TRBV7-9 and TRBJ2-3 gives the full variable domain: DTGVSQNPRHKITKRGQNVTFRCDPISEHNRLYWYRQTLGQGPEFLTYFQNEAQLEKSRLLSDRFSAERPKGSFSTLEIQRTEQGDSAMYLCASSLFMGGYTDTQYFGPGTRLTVL.

This chain connects TRBV5-1 to TRBJ2-3; 11 nucleotides match TRBD2. Germline-derived CDR1 and CDR2 are SGHRS and YFSETQ. The length of the CDR3 is 18 residues. Trimming at V came to 0 bases and at J to 0 bases, leaving 6 bases not matched to a gene. CDR3 loop: CASSLALAGARSTDTQYF. The CDR3 nucleotides are TGCGCCAGCAGCTTGGCACTAGCGGGGGCCCGAAGCACAGATACGCAGTATTTT.